Listed here are 23 T cell receptor beta chains from one sample, sequenced in a study of T cell responses to AZD1222 COVID-19 vaccine. Method: immunoSEQ multiplex PCR; TCRdb's copy keeps in-frame clones and lacks some. Of fewer than 200,000 clones in the sample, around 90% were seen once. The specimen was peripheral blood, collected on day 0 of AZD1222 vaccination. These receptors all stem from an adult in good health.

The V call is TRBV27, the J call TRBJ2-1, with TRBD2 identical over 12 bases. V shed 3 bases and J 5 bases; nucleotides not matched to a gene: 2. Looked up from germline, CDR1 is MNHEY and CDR2 is SMNVEV (reference sequence). The CDR3 totals 15 residues. This CDR3 is CASSFPSGGDNEQFF. CDR3 bases: TGTGCCAGCAGTTTCCCTAGCGGGGGGGACAATGAGCAGTTCTTC.

The chain uses TRBV7-8 and TRBJ2-1, with D unresolved. V lost 5 bases to trimming and J lost 6 bases, with 14 bases between them. The CDR3 contains 14 residues. CDR1 and CDR2 from the germline V gene are SGHVS and FQNEAQ. CDR3 DNA: TGTGCCAGCAGCCTAGGTGATGCCCGCAATGAGCAGTTCTTC. As protein: CASSLGDARNEQFF.

The chain combines TRBV25-1 with TRBJ1-3, with D tentatively TRBD1 (6 bases). V shed 5 bases and J shed 0 bases, with 14 bases lying between them. The length of the CDR3 is 16 residues. Germline lookup yields CDR1 MGHDK and CDR2 SYGVNS. The CDR3 DNA reads as TGTGCCAGCAGTTCGACAGGCCCCGACTCTGGAAACACCATATATTTT. The encoded protein is CASSSTGPDSGNTIYF.

The chain has TRBV27 and TRBJ1-2; a possible D gene is TRBD1 (5 bases). The germline V gene has CDR1 MNHEY and CDR2 SMNVEV (reference sequence). V lost 3 bases to trimming and J lost 4 bases, with 12 bases between them. This CDR3 comprises 14 residues. For the CDR3, the DNA is TGTGCCAGCAGTTTTAACAGTGGGGGCTATGGCTACACCTTC. It encodes CASSFNSGGYGYTF.

The chain couples TRBV7-2 to TRBJ2-3; no reliable D call. The V end was cut by 4 bases, the J end by 2 bases, with 10 bases between. This CDR3 comprises 14 residues. Germline loops: CDR1 SGHTA, CDR2 FQGNSA. CDR3 amino acids: CASSSLAPTDTQYF. CDR3 sequence (DNA): TGTGCCAGCAGCTCCTTAGCCCCCACAGATACGCAGTATTTT.

This chain links TRBV4-1 with TRBJ2-7; possibly TRBD2 for D (6 bases). This CDR3 is built from 14 residues. V lost 4 bases and J 2 bases, leaving 12 bases between the germline ends. The germline gives CDR1 MGHRA, CDR2 YSYEKL. CDR3 DNA: TGCGCCAGCAGCCCCGGCGGGGCCACCTACGAGCAGTACTTC. Its protein is CASSPGGATYEQYF.

The V and J genes are TRBV6-1 and TRBJ2-5, with 10 bases aligning to TRBD1. The CDR3 runs 17 residues. Germline V gene data show CDR1 as MNHNS and CDR2 as SASEGT. Trimming at V came to 2 bases and at J to 5 bases, leaving 11 bases not matched to a gene. The CDR3 region is CASSEHGGTGVTETQYF. For the CDR3, the DNA is TGTGCCAGCAGTGAACATGGCGGGACAGGGGTAACGGAGACCCAGTACTTC.

The V gene is TRBV4-2, the J gene TRBJ1-5, with D hard to call. Germline-derived CDR1 and CDR2 are LGHNA and YNFKEQ. Trimming cost V 3 bases and J 7 bases, with 10 bases left between them. The CDR3 totals 13 residues. The CDR3 nucleotides are TGTGCCAGCAGCCAGGAGGGAAGGCAGCCCCAGCATTTT. It yields the protein CASSQEGRQPQHF.

The rearrangement joins TRBV4-3 to TRBJ1-4; TRBD1 might be the D (5 bases). CDR3 length equals 14 residues. Trimming stripped 4 bases from V and 12 bases from J, with 18 bases between. Germline assignment: CDR1 LGHNA and CDR2 YSLEER. The CDR3 region has the DNA TGCGCCAGCAGCCTAGAGGGACGGACGGGGGAACTGTTTTTT. Amino acids: CASSLEGRTGELFF.

The chain employs TRBV3-1 (or the pseudogene TRBV3-2) and TRBJ1-3, with no clear D. This CDR3 is 14 amino acids long. V gave up 1 base and J gave up 4 bases, with 8 bases separating them. The germline gives CDR1 LGHDT, CDR2 YNNKEL (reference sequence). CDR3 in amino acids: CASSQGERGNTIYF. The DNA of the CDR3 is TGTGCCAGCAGCCAAGGGGAGAGAGGAAACACCATATATTTT.

The genes are TRBV27 and TRBJ1-5; weak D call: TRBD1 (6 bases). CDR1 and CDR2 (germline): MNHEY, SMNVEV (reference sequence). This CDR3 is built from 15 residues. With 1 base removed from V and 4 bases from J, the gap between germline ends came to 11 bases. CDR3 sequence reads: CASSLWRGPNQPQHF. CDR3 bases: TGTGCCAGCAGTTTATGGCGGGGGCCTAATCAGCCCCAGCATTTT.

The rearrangement joins TRBV5-1 to TRBJ1-1; D is unresolved. The CDR3 runs to 14 residues. The germline V gene has CDR1 SGHRS and CDR2 YFSETQ. V dropped 0 bases and J dropped 6 bases, with 12 bases sitting between them. The CDR3 DNA is TGCGCCAGCAGCTTGGCCGAGGGTAGCGCTGAAGCTTTCTTT. Its protein is CASSLAEGSAEAFF.

This clone occurred once. The CDR3 spells CASAEGGVIRTQHF. The CDR3 DNA follows: TGTGCCAGTGCGGAGGGTGGGGTAATCAGGACCCAGCATTTT. The gene calls are TRBV19 and TRBJ1-5; D is undetermined. Trimming shortened V by 8 bases and J by 11 bases, and 22 bases separated the two germline ends. The germline gives CDR1 LNHDA, CDR2 SQIVND (reference sequence). The CDR3 is 14 amino acids.

This clone was observed a single time. This chain links TRBV2 with TRBJ2-7; weak D call: TRBD1 (5 bases). V was clipped by 6 bases and J by 5 bases, with 8 bases between them. The V gene's germline CDR1 is SNHLY and CDR2 FYNNEI. The CDR3 has 11 residues. The chain's CDR3 is CASRGVHEQYF. CDR3 coding DNA: TGTGCCAGCAGAGGGGTCCACGAGCAGTACTTC.

The V and J genes are TRBV6-5 and TRBJ2-1, with unresolved D. Germline CDR1 MNHEY, CDR2 SVGAGI. The CDR3 covers 15 residues. V was trimmed by 10 bases and J by 7 bases, leaving 23 bases between them. The CDR3 here is CATTPPVPGQNEQFF. The CDR3 region has the DNA TGTGCCACTACACCCCCCGTCCCAGGTCAGAATGAGCAGTTCTTC.

The V call is TRBV27, the J call TRBJ1-3, with D maybe TRBD1 (6 bases). CDR3 length: 16 amino acids. Deletions cut 2 bases from V and 4 bases from J, with 15 bases between. Germline V lookup: CDR1 MNHEY, CDR2 SMNVEV (reference sequence). The CDR3 DNA follows: TGTGCCAGCAGTTTAAGACCGACAGGTACCGGAAACACCATATATTTT. It is translated as CASSLRPTGTGNTIYF.

V is TRBV6-2 or TRBV6-3 and J is TRBJ1-1; TRBD1 aligns across 8 bases. Germline V gene lookup returns CDR1 MNHEY and CDR2 SVGEGT. V lost 6 bases and J lost 5; bases outside the gene matches: 8. The CDR3 runs to 14 residues. CDR3 in DNA: TGTGCCAGCAGCCCTCTAACAGGGGGGACTGAAGCTTTCTTT. Encoded protein: CASSPLTGGTEAFF.

The J gene is TRBJ1-2, the V gene TRBV7-9; no firm D call. The CDR3 spans 10 residues. CDR1 and CDR2 (germline): SEHNR, FQNEAQ (reference sequence). Trimming removed 5 bases from V and 5 bases from J, with 3 bases in between. CDR3: CASSPYGYTF. As DNA, the CDR3 is TGTGCCAGCAGCCCATATGGCTACACCTTC.

The chain couples TRBV28 to TRBJ2-7, with 8 bases that match TRBD2. The CDR3 spans 16 residues. The germline CDR1 and CDR2 sequences are MDHEN and SYDVKM. Trimming at V came to 5 bases and at J to 5 bases, leaving 14 bases not matched to a gene. In DNA, the CDR3 is TGTGCCAGCAGTCCCGCTAGCGGGCTAAGAGGAAACGAGCAGTACTTC. Translated: CASSPASGLRGNEQYF.

The chain is built from TRBV10-3 and TRBJ1-5, with D hard to call. The CDR3 is 12 residues long. The germline V gene has CDR1 ENHRY and CDR2 SYGVKD. Deletions cut 2 bases from V and 4 bases from J, with 3 bases between. Here the CDR3 DNA reads TGTGCCATCAGTGAGCCAAATCAGCCCCAGCATTTT. It yields the protein CAISEPNQPQHF.

This clone was found once. V is TRBV10-3 and J is TRBJ1-1; D is unresolved. The germline V and J ends were trimmed by 6 bases and 0 bases, with 14 bases remaining between them. Germline CDR1 ENHRY, CDR2 SYGVKD. The CDR3 is made up of 15 amino acids. The CDR3 DNA is TGTGCCATCAGCGGACCACCTAGATTGAACACTGAAGCTTTCTTT. As protein: CAISGPPRLNTEAFF.

The chain employs TRBV5-4 and TRBJ1-4, with 9 positions matching TRBD1. The length of the CDR3 is 15 residues. V dropped 0 bases and J dropped 8; count of bases not matched to a gene: 5. Germline V gene data show CDR1 as SGHNT and CDR2 as YYREEE (reference sequence). CDR3 loop: CASSLDRTGEEKLFF. DNA for the CDR3: TGTGCCAGCAGCTTGGACAGGACAGGGGAAGAAAAACTGTTTTTT. The full variable domain, completed using reference TRBV5-4 and TRBJ1-4, is ETGVTQSPTHLIKTRGQQVTLRCSSQSGHNTVSWYQQALGQGPQFIFQYYREEENGRGNFPPRFSGLQFPNYSSELNVNALELDDSALYLCASSLDRTGEEKLFFGSGTQLSVL.

The genes are TRBV7-3 and TRBJ1-1; a possible D gene is TRBD1 (5 bases). Germline V CDR1 and CDR2: SGHTA, FQGTGA. The length of the CDR3 is 15 residues. The V end was cut by 0 bases, the J end by 0 bases, with 8 bases between. The CDR3: CASSLTRGMNTEAFF. The DNA for the CDR3 is TGTGCCAGCAGCTTAACTAGGGGCATGAACACTGAAGCTTTCTTT.